These T cell receptor beta chains were read from a single sample in a study of regulatory T cells in long-lasting Graves disease. From the multiplex PCR reads, TCRdb called clonotypes with MiXCR, one entry per CDR3 protein. The sample contains 200,000 to 250,000 distinct CDR3 sequences, roughly 18% of which appear only once. These data also formed part of another study, on T cells in Graves' hyperthyroidism and ophthalmopathy.

The material was peripheral blood mononuclear cells (PBMCs), obtained at new diagnosis, from a patient treated with antithyroid drugs. These receptors all stem from a young woman with Graves disease. The CDR3 runs from the conserved cysteine through the conserved F or W. The order of the fields is D gene, clone size, J gene, V gene, CDR3 DNA, CDR3 protein. D genes are given only for firm matches. A clone size is listed for some rows: how often the clone was seen (once, few, many), or a class if it is expanded.

TRBD2,NA,TRBJ2-1,TRBV5-5,TGTGCCAGCAGCTTGTGGGAGCGGGGCGGCGATGAGCAGTTCTTC,CASSLWERGGDEQFF
NA,NA,TRBJ2-1,TRBV2,TGTGCCAGCAGTGATGCGATGAGGCATTACAATGAGCAGTTCTTC,CASSDAMRHYNEQFF
NA,few,TRBJ2-7,TRBV6-5,TGTGCCAGCAGTTACTCGTTCGGAGGCGCCTACGAGCAGTACTTC,CASSYSFGGAYEQYF
NA,many,TRBJ1-6,TRBV6-5,TGTGCCAGCAGTTCAAGGGAGAGTTCACCCCTCCACTTT,CASSSRESSPLHF
NA,many,TRBJ2-2,TRBV12-3/TRBV12-4,TGTGCCAGCAGTTTAGAAGCGGCCACCGGGGAGCTGTTTTTT,CASSLEAATGELFF
NA,NA,TRBJ2-7,TRBV27,TGTGCCAGCAGTTTACCCTCCGGTTACGAGCAGTACTTC,CASSLPSGYEQYF
NA,many,TRBJ1-2,TRBV29-1,TGCAGCGTTGCTGGGGGCGGGTATGGCTACACCTTC,CSVAGGGYGYTF
NA,many,TRBJ2-7,TRBV6-2/TRBV6-3,TGTGCCAGCAGTCGGACGAACCCCTACGAGCAGTACTTC,CASSRTNPYEQYF
NA,NA,TRBJ1-6,TRBV15,TGTGCCACCAGCAGAGACAGGGGTTCACCCCTCCACTTT,CATSRDRGSPLHF
NA,many,TRBJ2-3,TRBV28,TGTGCCAGCAGGCCACAGGTAGCCACAGATACGCAGTATTTT,CASRPQVATDTQYF
NA,many,TRBJ1-1,TRBV27,TGTGCCAGCAGTACCCGCGGGGGTATCACTGAAGCTTTCTTT,CASSTRGGITEAFF
NA,many,TRBJ2-7,TRBV28,TGTGCCAGCAGTTTGCTCAACAGGGACGAGCAGTACTTC,CASSLLNRDEQYF
NA,NA,TRBJ1-1,TRBV6-4,TGTGCCAGCAGTGACTCGAGGGGTACTGAAGCTTTCTTT,CASSDSRGTEAFF
NA,few,TRBJ1-2,TRBV9,TGTGCCAGCAGCGCTGCGGGGGGGGCAGGGATAGGCTACACCTTC,CASSAAGGAGIGYTF
TRBD1,many,TRBJ2-7,TRBV27,TGTGCCAGCAGTTTGGGCTGGACAGGGGACCCCTACGAGCAGTACTTC,CASSLGWTGDPYEQYF
TRBD2,many,TRBJ2-7,TRBV20-1,TGCAGTGCTAGCGGGGGGTTCGGCTTAAAGCAGTACTTC,CSASGGFGLKQYF
NA,many,TRBJ2-6,TRBV28,TGTGCCAGCAGTTTAGCGGAATACGGATACTCTGGGGCCAACGTCCTGACTTTC,CASSLAEYGYSGANVLTF
NA,many,TRBJ1-5,TRBV15,TGTGCCACCAGCGGGGGTCATCAGCCCCAGCATTTT,CATSGGHQPQHF
NA,many,TRBJ1-1,TRBV14,TGTGCCAGCAGCCCCTGGAGGGCCCTGAGCACTGAAGCTTTCTTT,CASSPWRALSTEAFF
TRBD1,many,TRBJ1-5,TRBV9,TGTGCCAGCAGCGTAGGACAGGGCCCTAATCAGCCCCAGCATTTT,CASSVGQGPNQPQHF
NA,many,TRBJ1-2,TRBV6-2/TRBV6-3,TGTGCCAGCAGTTACTCGACTGTGGACGGCTACACCTTC,CASSYSTVDGYTF
TRBD2,many,TRBJ2-1,TRBV20-1,TGCAGTGCTAGCGGGAGGGCCCTCTATGAGCAGTTCTTC,CSASGRALYEQFF
TRBD1,many,TRBJ2-7,TRBV28,TGTGCCAGCAGTTCCACCTCACAGGGGTTGGGCTACGAGCAGTACTTC,CASSSTSQGLGYEQYF
TRBD1,many,TRBJ1-5,TRBV2,TGTGCCAGCACGGACAGGGGGCAGGAACAGCCCCAGCATTTT,CASTDRGQEQPQHF
NA,NA,TRBJ2-5,TRBV11-2,TGTGCCAGCAGCCTCTACGACGGAGTCCAAGAGACCCAGTACTTC,CASSLYDGVQETQYF
TRBD2,NA,TRBJ2-3,TRBV7-2,TGTGCCAGCAGCTTAGCGGGGGGGACTAGCGGGGGGACAGATACGCAGTATTTT,CASSLAGGTSGGTDTQYF
TRBD2,many,TRBJ2-1,TRBV14,TGTGCCAGCAGCCAAGATCGCGGGAGACCTGTTTACAATGAGCAGTTCTTC,CASSQDRGRPVYNEQFF
NA,NA,TRBJ2-7,TRBV30,TGTGCCTGGAATAAGGGCCCCCACGAGCAGTACTTC,CAWNKGPHEQYF
NA,many,TRBJ1-2,TRBV20-1,TGCAGTGCTAGGGTAGGAAAAAACTATGGCTACACCTTC,CSARVGKNYGYTF
NA,many,TRBJ1-2,TRBV7-9,TGTGCCAGCAGGGATAACTTAATGACAAGCGAGAACGGGTATGGCTACACCTTC,CASRDNLMTSENGYGYTF
TRBD2,NA,TRBJ2-1,TRBV19,TGTGCCAGTAGTATTCGGGCTAGCGGGGGAGGTTACAATGAGCAGTTCTTC,CASSIRASGGGYNEQFF
NA,NA,TRBJ2-7,TRBV15,TGTGCCACCAGCAGGAGGGGACGTGATGGCTCCTACGAGCAGTACTTC,CATSRRGRDGSYEQYF
NA,NA,TRBJ2-7,TRBV9,TGTGCCAGCAGCGTCGCGGTGGGCGGCTACGAGCAGTACTTC,CASSVAVGGYEQYF
NA,many,TRBJ2-5,TRBV3-1,TGTGCCAGCAGCTGGGGGACTGTCCAAGAGACCCAGTACTTC,CASSWGTVQETQYF
NA,once,TRBJ1-6,TRBV6-1,TGTGCCAGCAGTGTAGGAGGGTATGAGAATTCACCCCTCCACTTT,CASSVGGYENSPLHF
NA,NA,TRBJ1-6,TRBV9,TGTGCCAGCAGCGTAGAAGGGGTTGGGAATTCACCCCTCCACTTT,CASSVEGVGNSPLHF
TRBD1,many,TRBJ2-2,TRBV5-4,TGTGCCAGCAGCTTGAGGCAGGGGGACACCGGGGAGCTGTTTTTT,CASSLRQGDTGELFF
NA,many,TRBJ1-4,TRBV11-3,TGTGCCAGCAGCCGTGGCGGGGAAAAACTGTTTTTT,CASSRGGEKLFF
TRBD2,many,TRBJ2-1,TRBV30,TGTGCCTGGAGAGGGGGGGGACTAGCGGGCTCCTACAATGAGCAGTTCTTC,CAWRGGGLAGSYNEQFF
NA,many,TRBJ2-7,TRBV2,TGTGCCAGCAGCGGTGGGGTTAGAGAGCAGTACTTC,CASSGGVREQYF
NA,many,TRBJ1-5,TRBV5-1,TGCGCCAGCAGCGCGGGACCCTCAGGAGGTCAGCCCCAGCATTTT,CASSAGPSGGQPQHF
NA,many,TRBJ2-7,TRBV3-1,TGTGCCAGCAGCCCTTGGGCTAGCGAAAGGGACGAGCAGTACTTC,CASSPWASERDEQYF